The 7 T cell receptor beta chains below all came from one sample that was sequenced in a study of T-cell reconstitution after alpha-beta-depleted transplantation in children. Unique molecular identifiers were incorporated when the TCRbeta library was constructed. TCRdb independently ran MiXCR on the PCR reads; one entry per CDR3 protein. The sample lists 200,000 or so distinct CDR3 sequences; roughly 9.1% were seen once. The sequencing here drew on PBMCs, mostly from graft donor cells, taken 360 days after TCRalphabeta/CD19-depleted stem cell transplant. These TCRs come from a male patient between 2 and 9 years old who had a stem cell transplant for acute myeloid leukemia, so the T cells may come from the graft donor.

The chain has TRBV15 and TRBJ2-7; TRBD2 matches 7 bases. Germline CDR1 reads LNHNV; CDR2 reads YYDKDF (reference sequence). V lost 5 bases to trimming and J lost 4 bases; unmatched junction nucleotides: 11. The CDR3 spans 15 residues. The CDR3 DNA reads TGTGCCACCAGCCTTGCTGGCGGGGGAACTTACGAGCAGTACTTC. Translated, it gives CATSLAGGGTYEQYF.

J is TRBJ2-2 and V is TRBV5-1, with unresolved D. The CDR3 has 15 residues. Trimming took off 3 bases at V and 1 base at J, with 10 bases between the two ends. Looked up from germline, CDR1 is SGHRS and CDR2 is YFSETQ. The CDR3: CASSYSGWNTGELFF. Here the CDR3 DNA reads TGCGCCAGCAGCTATTCGGGTTGGAACACCGGGGAGCTGTTTTTT. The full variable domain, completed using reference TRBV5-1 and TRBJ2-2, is KAGVTQTPRYLIKTRGQQVTLSCSPISGHRSVSWYQQTPGQGLQFLFEYFSETQRNKGNFPGRFSGRQFSNSRSEMNVSTLELGDSALYLCASSYSGWNTGELFFGEGSRLTVL.

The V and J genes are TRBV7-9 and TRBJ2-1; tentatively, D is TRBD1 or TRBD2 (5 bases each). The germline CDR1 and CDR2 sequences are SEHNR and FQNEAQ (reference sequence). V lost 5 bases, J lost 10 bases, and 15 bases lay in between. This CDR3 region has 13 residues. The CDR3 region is CASSLTLGGEQFF. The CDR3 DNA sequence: TGTGCCAGCAGCCTCACTCTTGGGGGAGAGCAGTTCTTC.

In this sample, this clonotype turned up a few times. The CDR3 loop reads CSALLAGANTGELFF. The CDR3 DNA reads TGCAGTGCGCTTCTAGCGGGAGCGAACACCGGGGAGCTGTTTTTT. The V and J genes are TRBV20-1 and TRBJ2-2; the match to TRBD2 covers 10 bases. CDR1 is DFQATT and CDR2 is SNEGSKA in the germline V gene (reference sequence). Trimming removed 6 bases from V and 0 bases from J; junction bases left unmatched: 4. The CDR3 contains 15 residues.

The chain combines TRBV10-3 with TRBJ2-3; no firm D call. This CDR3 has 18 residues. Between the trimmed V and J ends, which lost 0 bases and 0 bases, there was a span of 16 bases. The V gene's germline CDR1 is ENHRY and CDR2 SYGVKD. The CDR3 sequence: CAISESSWAYSSTDTQYF. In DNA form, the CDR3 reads TGTGCCATCAGTGAGTCGAGTTGGGCGTACTCTAGCACAGATACGCAGTATTTT.

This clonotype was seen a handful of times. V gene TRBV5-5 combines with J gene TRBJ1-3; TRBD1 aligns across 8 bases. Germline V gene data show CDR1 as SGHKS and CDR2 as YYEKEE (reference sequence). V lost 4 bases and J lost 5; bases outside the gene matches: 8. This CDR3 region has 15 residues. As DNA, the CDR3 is TGTGCCAGCAGCCGGCACGGACAGGGAAGAAACACCATATATTTT. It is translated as CASSRHGQGRNTIYF.

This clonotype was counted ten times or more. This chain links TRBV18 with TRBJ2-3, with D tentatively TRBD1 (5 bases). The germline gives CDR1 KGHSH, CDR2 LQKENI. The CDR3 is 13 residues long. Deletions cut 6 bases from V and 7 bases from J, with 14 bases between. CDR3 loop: CASSVDIENTQYF. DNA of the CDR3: TGTGCCAGCTCGGTGGACATCGAAAATACGCAGTATTTT. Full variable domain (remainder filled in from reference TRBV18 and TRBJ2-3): NAGVMQNPRHLVRRRGQEARLRCSPMKGHSHVYWYRQLPEEGLKFMVYLQKENIIDESGMPKERFSAEFPKEGPSILRIQQVVRGDSAAYFCASSVDIENTQYFGPGTRLTVL.